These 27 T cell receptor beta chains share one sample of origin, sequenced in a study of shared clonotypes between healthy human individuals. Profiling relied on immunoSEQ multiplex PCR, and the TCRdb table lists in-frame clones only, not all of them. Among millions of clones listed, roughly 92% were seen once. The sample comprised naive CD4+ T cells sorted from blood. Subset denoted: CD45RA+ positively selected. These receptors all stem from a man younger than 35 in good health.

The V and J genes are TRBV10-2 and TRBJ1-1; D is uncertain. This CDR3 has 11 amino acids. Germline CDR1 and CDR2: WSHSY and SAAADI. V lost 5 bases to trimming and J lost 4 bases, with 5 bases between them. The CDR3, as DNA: TGCGCCAGCAGTCCCCGCACTGAAGCTTTCTTT. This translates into CASSPRTEAFF.

CDR3 nucleotide sequence: TGTGCCAGCAGGGCTAATCCATCCTACGAGCAGTACTTC. This sequence encodes CASRANPSYEQYF. The chain employs TRBV2 and TRBJ2-7; no firm D call. This CDR3 has 13 amino acids. V gave up 6 bases and J gave up 1 base, with 10 bases separating them. Looked up from germline, CDR1 is SNHLY and CDR2 is FYNNEI.

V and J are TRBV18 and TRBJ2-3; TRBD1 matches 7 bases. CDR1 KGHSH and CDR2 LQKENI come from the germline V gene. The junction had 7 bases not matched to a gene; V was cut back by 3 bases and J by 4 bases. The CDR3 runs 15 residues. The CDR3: CASSPRQGSADTQYF. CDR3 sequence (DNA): TGTGCCAGCTCACCGAGACAGGGATCAGCAGATACGCAGTATTTT.

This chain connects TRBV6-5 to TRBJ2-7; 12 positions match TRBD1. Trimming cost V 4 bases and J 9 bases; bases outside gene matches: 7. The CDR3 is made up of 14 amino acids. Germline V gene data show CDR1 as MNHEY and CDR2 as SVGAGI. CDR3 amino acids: CASSWGQGALGQYF. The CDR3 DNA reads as TGTGCCAGCAGTTGGGGACAGGGGGCGCTAGGGCAGTACTTC.

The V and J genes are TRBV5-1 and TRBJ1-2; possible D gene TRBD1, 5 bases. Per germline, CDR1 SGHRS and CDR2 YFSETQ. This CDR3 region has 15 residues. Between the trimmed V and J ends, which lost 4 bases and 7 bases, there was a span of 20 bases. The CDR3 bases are TGCGCCAGCAGCCCGAATAGGGGCAGTTCGGGTGGCTACACCTTC. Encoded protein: CASSPNRGSSGGYTF.

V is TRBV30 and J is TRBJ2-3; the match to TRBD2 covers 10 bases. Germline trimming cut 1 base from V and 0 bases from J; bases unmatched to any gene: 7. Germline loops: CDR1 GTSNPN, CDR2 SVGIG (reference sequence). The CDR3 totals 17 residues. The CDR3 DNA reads TGTGCCTGGAGTGCTCGACGGACTAGCGGTAGCACAGATACGCAGTATTTT. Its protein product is CAWSARRTSGSTDTQYF.

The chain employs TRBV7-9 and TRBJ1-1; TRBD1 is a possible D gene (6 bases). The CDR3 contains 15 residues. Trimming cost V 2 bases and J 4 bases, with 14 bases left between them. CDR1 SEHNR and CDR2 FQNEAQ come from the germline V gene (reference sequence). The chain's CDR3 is CASSLQGGMGTEAFF. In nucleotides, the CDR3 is TGTGCCAGCAGCTTACAAGGGGGTATGGGCACTGAAGCTTTCTTT.

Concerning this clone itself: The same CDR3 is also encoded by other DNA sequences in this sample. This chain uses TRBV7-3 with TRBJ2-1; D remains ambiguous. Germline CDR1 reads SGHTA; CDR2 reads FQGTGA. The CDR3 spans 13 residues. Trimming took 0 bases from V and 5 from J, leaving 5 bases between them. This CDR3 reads CASSLTRDNEQFF. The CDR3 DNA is TGTGCCAGCAGCTTAACCCGAGACAATGAGCAGTTCTTC.

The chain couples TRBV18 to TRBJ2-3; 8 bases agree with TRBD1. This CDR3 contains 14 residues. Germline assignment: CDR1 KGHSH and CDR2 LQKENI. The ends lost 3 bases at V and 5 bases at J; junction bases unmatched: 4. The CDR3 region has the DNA TGTGCCAGCTCACCTAGACAGGGGCTAGATACGCAGTATTTT. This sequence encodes CASSPRQGLDTQYF. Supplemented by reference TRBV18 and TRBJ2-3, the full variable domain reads NAGVMQNPRHLVRRRGQEARLRCSPMKGHSHVYWYRQLPEEGLKFMVYLQKENIIDESGMPKERFSAEFPKEGPSILRIQQVVRGDSAAYFCASSPRQGLDTQYFGPGTRLTVL.

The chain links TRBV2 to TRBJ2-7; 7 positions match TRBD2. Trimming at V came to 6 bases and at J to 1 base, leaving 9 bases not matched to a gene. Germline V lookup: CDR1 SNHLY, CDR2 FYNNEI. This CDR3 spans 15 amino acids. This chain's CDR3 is CASRSEISGSYEQYF. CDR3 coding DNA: TGTGCCAGCAGAAGTGAGATTAGCGGGTCCTACGAGCAGTACTTC.

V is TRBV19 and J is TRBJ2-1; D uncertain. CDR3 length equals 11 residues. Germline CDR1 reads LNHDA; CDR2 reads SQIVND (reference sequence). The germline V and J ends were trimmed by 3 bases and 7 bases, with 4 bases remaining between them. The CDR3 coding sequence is TGTGCCAGTAGTATTTGGAATGAGCAGTTCTTC. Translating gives CASSIWNEQFF.

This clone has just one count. The CDR3: CASSQDLRTSGFIINTGELFF. DNA for the CDR3: TGCGCCAGCAGCCAAGATCTCCGGACTAGCGGGTTCATCATAAACACCGGGGAGCTGTTTTTT. V and J are TRBV4-3 and TRBJ2-2; 11 nucleotides line up with TRBD2. Germline assignment: CDR1 LGHNA and CDR2 YSLEER. J gave up 2 bases and V 0 bases, and 14 bases lay outside the gene matches. The CDR3 is 21 residues long.

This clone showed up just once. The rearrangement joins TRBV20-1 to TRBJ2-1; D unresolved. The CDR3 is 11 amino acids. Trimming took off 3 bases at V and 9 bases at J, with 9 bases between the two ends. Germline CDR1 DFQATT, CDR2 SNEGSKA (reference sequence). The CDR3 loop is CSASSPPEQFF. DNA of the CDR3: TGCAGTGCTAGTTCTCCGCCTGAGCAGTTCTTC.

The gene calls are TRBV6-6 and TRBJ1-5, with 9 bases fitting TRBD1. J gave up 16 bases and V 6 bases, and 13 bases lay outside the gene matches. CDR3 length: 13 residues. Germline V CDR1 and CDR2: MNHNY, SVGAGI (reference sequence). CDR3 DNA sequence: TGTGCCAGCAGCCCCACAGGGGGCGGACCGGAACATTTT. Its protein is CASSPTGGGPEHF.

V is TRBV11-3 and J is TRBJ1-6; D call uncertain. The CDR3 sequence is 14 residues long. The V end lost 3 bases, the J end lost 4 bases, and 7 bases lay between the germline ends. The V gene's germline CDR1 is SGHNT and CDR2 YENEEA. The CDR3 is CASSLGSYNSPLHF. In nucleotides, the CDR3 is TGTGCCAGCAGCTTGGGCAGTTATAATTCACCCCTCCACTTT.

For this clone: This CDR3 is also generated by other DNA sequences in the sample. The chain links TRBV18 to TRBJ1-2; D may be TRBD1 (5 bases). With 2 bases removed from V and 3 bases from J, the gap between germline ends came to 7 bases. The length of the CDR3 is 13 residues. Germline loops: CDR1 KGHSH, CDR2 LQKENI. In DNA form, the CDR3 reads TGTGCCAGCTCACCAGAACAGGACTATGGCTACACCTTC. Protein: CASSPEQDYGYTF.

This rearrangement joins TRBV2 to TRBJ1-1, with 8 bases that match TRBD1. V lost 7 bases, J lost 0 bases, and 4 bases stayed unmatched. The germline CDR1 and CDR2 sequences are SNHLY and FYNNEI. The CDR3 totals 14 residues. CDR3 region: CASNPTGVNTEAFF. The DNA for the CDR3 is TGTGCCAGCAATCCGACAGGGGTGAACACTGAAGCTTTCTTT.

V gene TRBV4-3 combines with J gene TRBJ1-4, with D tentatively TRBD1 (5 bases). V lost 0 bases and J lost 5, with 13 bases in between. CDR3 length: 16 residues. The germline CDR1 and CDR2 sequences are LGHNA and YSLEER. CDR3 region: CASSQEKAGVNEKLFF. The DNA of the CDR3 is TGCGCCAGCAGCCAAGAAAAGGCGGGGGTCAATGAAAAACTGTTTTTT.

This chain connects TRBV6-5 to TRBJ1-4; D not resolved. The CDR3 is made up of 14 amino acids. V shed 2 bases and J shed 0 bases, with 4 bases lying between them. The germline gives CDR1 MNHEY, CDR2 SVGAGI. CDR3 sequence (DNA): TGTGCCAGCAGTTACGGACCAACTAATGAAAAACTGTTTTTT. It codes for CASSYGPTNEKLFF.

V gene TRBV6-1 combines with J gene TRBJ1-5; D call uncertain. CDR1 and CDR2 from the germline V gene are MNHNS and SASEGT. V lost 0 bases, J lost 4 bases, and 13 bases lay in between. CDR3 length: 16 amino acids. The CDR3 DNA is TGTGCCAGCAGTGAAGCGGTAGCAGGCCTTAATCAGCCCCAGCATTTT. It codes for CASSEAVAGLNQPQHF.

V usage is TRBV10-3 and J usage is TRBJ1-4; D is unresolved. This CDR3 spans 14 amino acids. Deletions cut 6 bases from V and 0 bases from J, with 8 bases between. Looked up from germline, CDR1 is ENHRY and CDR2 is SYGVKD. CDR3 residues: CAIRNFATNEKLFF. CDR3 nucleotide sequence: TGTGCCATCAGGAACTTTGCAACTAATGAAAAACTGTTTTTT.

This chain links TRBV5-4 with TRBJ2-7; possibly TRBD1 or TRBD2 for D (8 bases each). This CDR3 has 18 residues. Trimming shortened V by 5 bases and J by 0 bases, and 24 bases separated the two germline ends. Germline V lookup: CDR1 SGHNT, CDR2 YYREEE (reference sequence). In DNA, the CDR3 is TGTGCCAGCAGTTTCGCCCGGGGGGGACAGGCCTCCTCCTACGAGCAGTACTTC. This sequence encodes CASSFARGGQASSYEQYF.

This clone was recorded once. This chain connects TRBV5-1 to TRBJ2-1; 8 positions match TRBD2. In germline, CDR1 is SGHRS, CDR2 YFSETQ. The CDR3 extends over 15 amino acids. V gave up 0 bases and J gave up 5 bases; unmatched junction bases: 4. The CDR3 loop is CASSLVGLEDNEQFF. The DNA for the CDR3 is TGCGCCAGCAGCTTGGTGGGACTAGAGGACAATGAGCAGTTCTTC.

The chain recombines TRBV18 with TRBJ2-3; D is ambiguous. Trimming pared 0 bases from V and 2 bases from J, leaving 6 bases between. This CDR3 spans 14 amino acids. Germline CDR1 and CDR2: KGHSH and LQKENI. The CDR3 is CASSPPADTDTQYF. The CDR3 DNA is TGTGCCAGCTCACCACCGGCGGACACAGATACGCAGTATTTT.

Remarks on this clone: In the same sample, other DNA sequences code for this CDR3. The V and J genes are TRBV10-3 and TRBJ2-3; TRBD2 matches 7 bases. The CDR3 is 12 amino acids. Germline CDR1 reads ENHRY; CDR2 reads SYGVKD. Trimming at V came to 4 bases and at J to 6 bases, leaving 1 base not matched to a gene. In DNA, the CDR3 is TGTGCCATCAGTGGGGGAGGGGATACGCAGTATTTT. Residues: CAISGGGDTQYF.

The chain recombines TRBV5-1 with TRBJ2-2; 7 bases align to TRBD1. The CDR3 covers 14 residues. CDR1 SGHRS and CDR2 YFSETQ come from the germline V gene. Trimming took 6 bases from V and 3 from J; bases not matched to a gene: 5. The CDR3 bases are TGCGCCAGCAACCCGGGACAGCACACCGGGGAGCTGTTTTTT. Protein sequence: CASNPGQHTGELFF.

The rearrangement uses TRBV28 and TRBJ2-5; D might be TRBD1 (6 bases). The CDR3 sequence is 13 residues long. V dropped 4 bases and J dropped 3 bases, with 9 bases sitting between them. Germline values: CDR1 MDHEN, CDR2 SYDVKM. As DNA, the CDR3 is TGTGCCAGCAGTTATTGGACAGAAGAGACCCAGTACTTC. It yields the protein CASSYWTEETQYF.